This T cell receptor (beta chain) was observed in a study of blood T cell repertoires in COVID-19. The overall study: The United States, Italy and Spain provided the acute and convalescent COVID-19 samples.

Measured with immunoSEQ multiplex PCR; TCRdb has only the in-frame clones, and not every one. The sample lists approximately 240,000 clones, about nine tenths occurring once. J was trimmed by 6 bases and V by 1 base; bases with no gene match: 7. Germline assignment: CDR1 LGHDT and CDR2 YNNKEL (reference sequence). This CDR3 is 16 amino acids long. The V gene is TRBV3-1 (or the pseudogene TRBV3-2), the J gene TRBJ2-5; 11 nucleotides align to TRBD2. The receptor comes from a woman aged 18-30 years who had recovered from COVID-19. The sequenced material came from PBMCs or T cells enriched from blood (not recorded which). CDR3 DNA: TGTGCCAGCAGCCAAGTTAGCGGGGGGGCCAAAAAGACCCAGTACTTC. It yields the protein CASSQVSGGAKKTQYF.